Sequencing of this T cell receptor beta chain was carried out in a study of cytomegalovirus exposure and HLA in healthy donors. The PCR was carried out with 60 Vbeta primers and 13 Jbeta primers. TCRdb keeps only in-frame clones here, not all; method: immunoSEQ multiplex PCR. The sample has about 98,000 clones; approximately 70% are singletons. At sampling all donors were nominally healthy, likely with unrecorded immune exposures. In the case of this clone: Its antigen is still unknown.

Overall study results and limits: For most TCR beta V segments, an earlier analysis put the productive rate at about 87% or about 30% of the time. It was likely that a cluster of highly shared sequence variants was a sequencing artifact.

From germline, CDR1 is LGHNA and CDR2 YNFKEQ. V was cut by 2 bases and J by 6 bases, with 8 bases left in between. CDR3 length: 13 residues. The V call is TRBV4-2, the J call TRBJ2-1; D is possibly TRBD2 (5 bases). The source is a man in his fifties or sixties in good health and CMV-seronegative. The source material was PBMCs. Here the CDR3 DNA reads TGTGCCAGCAGCCAAATACGGGGCAATGAGCAGTTCTTC. As protein: CASSQIRGNEQFF.